This TCR beta chain was identified in a study of shared clonotypes between healthy human individuals. Trimming left V 3 bases short and J 0 bases short, with 9 bases between. Germline assignment: CDR1 LNHDA and CDR2 SQIVND (reference sequence). The CDR3 extends over 15 amino acids. Sequencing was performed with immunoSEQ multiplex PCR; in TCRdb, only in-frame clones are kept and a portion is missing. In the table there are about 710,000 clones, around 78% of which are singletons. This sequence was found in a woman in her thirties in good health. This sequence joins TRBV19 and TRBJ2-1, with D hard to call. The sample was memory CD4+ T cells sorted from blood. The subset here: CD45RA-negative fraction. As DNA, the CDR3 is TGTGCCAGTAGTATCCGGAGAGACTCCTACAATGAGCAGTTCTTC. Protein product: CASSIRRDSYNEQFF.